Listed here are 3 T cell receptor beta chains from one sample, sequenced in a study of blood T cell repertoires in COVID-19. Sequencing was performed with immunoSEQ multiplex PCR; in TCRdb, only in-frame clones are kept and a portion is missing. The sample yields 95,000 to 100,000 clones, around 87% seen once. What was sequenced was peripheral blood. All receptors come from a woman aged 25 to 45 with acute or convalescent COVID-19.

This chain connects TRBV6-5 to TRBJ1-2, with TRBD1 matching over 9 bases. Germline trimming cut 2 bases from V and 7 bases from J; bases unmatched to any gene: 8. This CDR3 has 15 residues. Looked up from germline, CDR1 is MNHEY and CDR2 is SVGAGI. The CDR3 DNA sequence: TGTGCCAGCAGTTACACTCTAAGGACAGGGGCTGGCTACACCTTC. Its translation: CASSYTLRTGAGYTF.

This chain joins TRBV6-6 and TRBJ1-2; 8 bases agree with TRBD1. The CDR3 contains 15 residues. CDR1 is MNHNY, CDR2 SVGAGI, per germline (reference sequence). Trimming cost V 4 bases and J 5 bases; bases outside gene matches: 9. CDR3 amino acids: CASSSGDRLGYGYTF. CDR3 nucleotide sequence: TGTGCCAGCAGTTCCGGGGACAGGTTGGGGTATGGCTACACCTTC.

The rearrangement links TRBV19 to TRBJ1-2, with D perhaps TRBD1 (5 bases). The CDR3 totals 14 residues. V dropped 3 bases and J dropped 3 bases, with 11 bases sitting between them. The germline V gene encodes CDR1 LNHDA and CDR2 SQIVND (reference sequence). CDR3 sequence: CASSIGGGDYGYTF. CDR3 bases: TGTGCCAGTAGTATTGGAGGAGGGGACTATGGCTACACCTTC.